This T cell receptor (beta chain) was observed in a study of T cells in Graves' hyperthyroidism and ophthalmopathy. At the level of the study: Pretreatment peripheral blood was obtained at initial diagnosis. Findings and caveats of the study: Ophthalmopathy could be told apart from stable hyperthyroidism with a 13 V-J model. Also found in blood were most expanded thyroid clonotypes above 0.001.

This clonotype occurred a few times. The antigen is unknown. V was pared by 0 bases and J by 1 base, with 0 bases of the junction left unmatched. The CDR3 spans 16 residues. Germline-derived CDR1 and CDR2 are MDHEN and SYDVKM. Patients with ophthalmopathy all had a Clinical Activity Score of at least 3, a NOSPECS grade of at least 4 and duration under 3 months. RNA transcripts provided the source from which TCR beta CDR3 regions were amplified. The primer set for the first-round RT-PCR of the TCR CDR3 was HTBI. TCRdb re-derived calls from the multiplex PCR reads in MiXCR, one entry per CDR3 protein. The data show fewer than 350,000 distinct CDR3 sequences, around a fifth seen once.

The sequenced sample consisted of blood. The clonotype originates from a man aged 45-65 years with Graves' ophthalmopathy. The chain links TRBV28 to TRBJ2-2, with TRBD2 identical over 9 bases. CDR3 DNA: TGTGCCAGCAGTTTATGGACTAGCGGGAACACCGGGGAGCTGTTTTTT. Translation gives CASSLWTSGNTGELFF.